One sample yielded the 19 T cell receptor beta chains listed below, sequenced in a study of blood T cell repertoires in COVID-19. Assay used: immunoSEQ multiplex PCR; TCRdb lists only in-frame clones, some missing. The repertoire has about 350,000 clones, roughly 84% of them found once; the top ten carry 2.5% to 3.5%. The sequenced sample was PBMCs or T cells enriched from blood (not recorded which). These receptor sequences come from a woman younger than 45 who had recovered from COVID-19.

The gene calls are TRBV15 and TRBJ1-1; D may be TRBD1 (5 bases). Trimming removed 1 base at V and 0 bases at J, with 9 bases between. This CDR3 contains 15 residues. Germline CDR1 is LNHNV and CDR2 is YYDKDF (reference sequence). The CDR3, as DNA: TGTGCCACCAGCAGAGCGACAGAAATGAACACTGAAGCTTTCTTT. Its protein is CATSRATEMNTEAFF.

This chain joins TRBV7-9 and TRBJ2-3; no definite D call. From germline, CDR1 is SEHNR and CDR2 FQNEAQ (reference sequence). The CDR3 runs 18 residues. V dropped 5 bases and J dropped 1 base, with 22 bases sitting between them. CDR3 sequence reads: CASSARVAGSTGTDTQYF. The CDR3 DNA sequence: TGTGCCAGCAGCGCAAGAGTGGCAGGTTCAACGGGCACAGATACGCAGTATTTT.

This clone was seen only a few times. The chain joins TRBV19 to TRBJ2-3; 12 nucleotides match TRBD2. The J segment lost 3 bases and the V segment lost 4 bases, leaving 8 bases of the junction unmatched. The CDR3 has 17 residues. Per the germline V gene, CDR1 is LNHDA and CDR2 is SQIVND (reference sequence). In DNA form, the CDR3 reads TGTGCCAGTAGTACGCGACTAGCGGGAGTGGGAACAGATACGCAGTATTTT. This gives the protein CASSTRLAGVGTDTQYF.

This rearrangement joins TRBV4-1 to TRBJ2-3; TRBD2 is a possible D gene (5 bases). V lost 0 bases, J lost 3 bases, and 16 bases lay in between. Germline lookup yields CDR1 MGHRA and CDR2 YSYEKL. The CDR3 loop spans 17 amino acids. The CDR3 protein is CASSQDPGLQGTDTQYF. CDR3 DNA sequence: TGCGCCAGCAGCCAAGATCCAGGACTTCAAGGAACAGATACGCAGTATTTT.

V is TRBV9 and J is TRBJ1-5; TRBD1 is a possible D gene (6 bases). Trimming removed 0 bases at V and 5 bases at J, with 9 bases between. Germline V gives CDR1 SGDLS, CDR2 YYNGEE. The CDR3 covers 14 residues. The CDR3 loop is CASSVEDSHQPQHF. The DNA of the CDR3 is TGTGCCAGCAGCGTAGAGGACAGCCATCAGCCCCAGCATTTT.

The V and J genes are TRBV2 and TRBJ1-2; D call uncertain. With 7 bases removed from V and 8 bases from J, the gap between germline ends came to 14 bases. Germline V CDR1 and CDR2: SNHLY, FYNNEI. This CDR3 has 12 amino acids. CDR3 nucleotide sequence: TGTGCCAGCAATATACGGTCTTCAGGCTACACCTTC. Its translation is CASNIRSSGYTF.

J is TRBJ1-2 and V is TRBV7-9; TRBD1 matches at 10 bases. The length of the CDR3 is 14 residues. V was pared by 5 bases and J by 4 bases, with 4 bases of the junction left unmatched. In germline, CDR1 is SEHNR, CDR2 FQNEAQ (reference sequence). Written as DNA, the CDR3 is TGTGCCAGCAGCGACTGGACAGGGGGCTATGGCTACACCTTC. It translates to CASSDWTGGYGYTF.

Notes on this clone: The same CDR3 is also encoded by other DNA sequences in this sample. The chain combines TRBV5-1 with TRBJ1-1, with a possible D match to TRBD1 (6 bases). CDR1 and CDR2 from the germline V gene are SGHRS and YFSETQ. There are 15 residues in the CDR3. V was trimmed by 0 bases and J by 1 base, leaving 10 bases between them. The CDR3 reads CASSLGLGGNTEAFF. In DNA, the CDR3 is TGCGCCAGCAGCTTGGGCCTAGGGGGGAACACTGAAGCTTTCTTT.

This clone was recorded only once. J is TRBJ1-1 and V is TRBV9, with 8 bases identical to TRBD1. This CDR3 is 14 amino acids long. Germline values: CDR1 SGDLS, CDR2 YYNGEE. The trim removed 4 bases at V and 4 bases at J, leaving 6 bases unmatched. CDR3 in amino acids: CASSLTGEVTEAFF. CDR3 sequence (DNA): TGTGCCAGCAGCCTGACAGGGGAAGTCACTGAAGCTTTCTTT. The full variable domain, in which reference TRBV9 and TRBJ1-1 provide the parts outside the CDR3, is DSGVTQTPKHLITATGQRVTLRCSPRSGDLSVYWYQQSLDQGLQFLIQYYNGEERAKGNILERFSAQQFPDLHSELNLSSLELGDSALYFCASSLTGEVTEAFFGQGTRLTVV.

The gene calls are TRBV6-2 or TRBV6-3 and TRBJ2-7, with 7 bases matching TRBD1. Germline-derived CDR1 and CDR2 are MNHEY and SVGEGT. The CDR3 extends over 13 amino acids. Germline trimming cut 6 bases from V and 5 bases from J; bases unmatched to any gene: 7. The CDR3 nucleotides read TGTGCCAGCAGCACAACAGGGGCCCACGAGCAGTACTTC. Encoded protein: CASSTTGAHEQYF.

V and J are TRBV28 and TRBJ1-6; 10 bases agree with TRBD1. Germline assignment: CDR1 MDHEN and CDR2 SYDVKM. V dropped 5 bases and J dropped 5; count of bases not matched to a gene: 3. The length of the CDR3 is 15 residues. CDR3 residues: CASSPTGGNNSPLHF. The CDR3 region has the DNA TGTGCCAGCAGTCCGACAGGGGGCAATAATTCACCCCTCCACTTT.

A note on this clone: Other DNA sequences within the sample encode an identical CDR3. This rearrangement joins TRBV28 to TRBJ1-2; no definite D call. The CDR3 length is 11 residues. Trimming pared 3 bases from V and 4 bases from J, leaving 3 bases between. Per the germline V gene, CDR1 is MDHEN and CDR2 is SYDVKM. The CDR3 coding sequence is TGTGCCAGCAGTTTGAGCTATGGCTACACCTTC. This sequence encodes CASSLSYGYTF.

The chain carries TRBV29-1 and TRBJ2-1; TRBD2 is a possible D gene (6 bases). The CDR3 spans 12 residues. With 4 bases removed from V and 6 bases from J, the gap between germline ends came to 10 bases. Germline V gene data show CDR1 as SQVTM and CDR2 as ANQGSEA. The CDR3 here is CSVVRGGNEQFF. The CDR3 nucleotides read TGCAGCGTTGTACGGGGAGGCAATGAGCAGTTCTTC.

This clone has only a few counts. The chain joins TRBV10-2 to TRBJ1-1; possibly TRBD1 for D (5 bases). Trimming took off 7 bases at V and 0 bases at J, with 9 bases between the two ends. The germline CDR1 and CDR2 sequences are WSHSY and SAAADI. The CDR3 has 13 amino acids. The CDR3 loop reads CASMTEMNTEAFF. CDR3 sequence (DNA): TGCGCCAGCATGACAGAAATGAACACTGAAGCTTTCTTT.

The J gene is TRBJ2-7, the V gene TRBV3-1 (or the pseudogene TRBV3-2), with D perhaps TRBD2 (6 bases). V gave up 0 bases and J gave up 3 bases, with 15 bases separating them. CDR1 and CDR2 (germline): LGHDT, YNNKEL (reference sequence). This CDR3 is built from 16 residues. For the CDR3, the DNA is TGTGCCAGCAGCCAAGATTGGGGAGGCCCCTACTACGAGCAGTACTTC. Residues: CASSQDWGGPYYEQYF.

The genes are TRBV9 and TRBJ1-1; D is unclear. CDR3 size: 13 residues. The V gene's germline CDR1 is SGDLS and CDR2 YYNGEE. V was pared by 0 bases and J by 3 bases, with 6 bases between. CDR3 DNA: TGTGCCAGCAGCGTAGCTTTCGACACTGAAGCTTTCTTT. Its translation: CASSVAFDTEAFF. Looking up the rest from reference TRBV9 and TRBJ1-1 gives the full variable domain: DSGVTQTPKHLITATGQRVTLRCSPRSGDLSVYWYQQSLDQGLQFLIQYYNGEERAKGNILERFSAQQFPDLHSELNLSSLELGDSALYFCASSVAFDTEAFFGQGTRLTVV.

This clone was found a few times. This chain joins TRBV12-3 or TRBV12-4 and TRBJ1-6; a weak D match, TRBD1 (6 bases). The CDR3 length is 13 residues. Trimming removed 4 bases at V and 10 bases at J, with 11 bases between. CDR3 loop: CASSSTQGSPLHF. CDR3 bases: TGTGCCAGCAGTTCCACTCAGGGGTCACCCCTCCACTTT.

The chain employs TRBV12-3 or TRBV12-4 and TRBJ1-5; D gene uncertain. V lost 3 bases and J lost 6, with 6 bases in between. CDR3 length: 12 amino acids. CDR3 sequence reads: CASSFEGQPQHF. The CDR3 bases are TGTGCCAGCAGTTTTGAGGGTCAGCCCCAGCATTTT.

CDR3 in amino acids: CASSDRGGGIVGTGGTEAFF. CDR3 DNA sequence: TGCGCCAGCAGTGACAGAGGTGGTGGAATTGTGGGGACAGGTGGAACTGAAGCTTTCTTT. The rearrangement links TRBV10-1 to TRBJ1-1; 8 positions agree with TRBD1. Germline V gives CDR1 WNHNN, CDR2 SYGVQD (reference sequence). V lost 3 bases, J lost 5 bases, and 23 bases stayed unmatched. This CDR3 comprises 20 residues.